Shown below are 4 T cell receptor beta chains from a single sample sequenced in a study of shared clonotypes between healthy human individuals. Sequencing was performed with immunoSEQ multiplex PCR; in TCRdb, only in-frame clones are kept and a portion is missing. The table records 1.4 million to 1.5 million clones, 95% to 97% of them present only once. The sample taken for sequencing was naive CD4+ T cells sorted from blood. Subset given: CD45RA+ positively selected. The receptors derive from a man aged 25-45 years in good health.

This clone occurred once. This chain links TRBV7-8 with TRBJ2-1; a possible D gene is TRBD1 (6 bases). V was trimmed by 5 bases and J by 4 bases, leaving 18 bases between them. The germline V gene has CDR1 SGHVS and CDR2 FQNEAQ. The CDR3 totals 16 residues. The CDR3 sequence: CASSKRDISPYNEQFF. In DNA, the CDR3 is TGTGCCAGCAGCAAACGGGACATCTCCCCGTACAATGAGCAGTTCTTC.

This chain joins TRBV14 and TRBJ2-1; 9 bases are a match to TRBD1. Germline CDR1 is SGHDN and CDR2 is FVKESK. The CDR3 sequence is 13 residues long. The trim removed 5 bases at V and 9 bases at J, leaving 5 bases unmatched. The chain's CDR3 is CASSVQGASEQFF. CDR3 coding DNA: TGTGCCAGCAGCGTACAGGGGGCGAGTGAGCAGTTCTTC. Supplemented by reference TRBV14 and TRBJ2-1, the full variable domain reads EAGVTQFPSHSVIEKGQTVTLRCDPISGHDNLYWYRRVMGKEIKFLLHFVKESKQDESGMPNNRFLAERTGGTYSTLKVQPAELEDSGVYFCASSVQGASEQFFGPGTRLTVL.

This chain connects TRBV5-1 to TRBJ2-7; 9 positions agree with TRBD2. CDR1 is SGHRS and CDR2 is YFSETQ in the germline V gene. Trimming cost V 4 bases and J 0 bases; bases outside gene matches: 5. This CDR3 is 15 amino acids long. The CDR3 protein is CASSPIAGDSYEQYF. CDR3 nucleotide sequence: TGCGCCAGCAGCCCAATAGCGGGGGACTCCTACGAGCAGTACTTC.

The chain is built from TRBV6-5 and TRBJ2-1, with unresolved D. Germline values: CDR1 MNHEY, CDR2 SVGAGI. This CDR3 has 12 residues. V shed 5 bases and J shed 7 bases, with 9 bases lying between them. CDR3 sequence reads: CASSDTTNEQFF. Written as DNA, the CDR3 is TGTGCCAGCAGTGACACTACTAATGAGCAGTTCTTC.